This T cell receptor beta chain was retrieved from a study of monozygotic twins with inflammatory bowel disease. CDR3 length: 16 amino acids. Each CDR3 protein gets one entry in TCRdb, which reprocessed the 5' RACE reads and gives no DNA. The sample table includes about 380,000 distinct CDR3 sequences. This receptor was obtained from a human donor with ulcerative colitis or Crohn's disease, or a healthy co-twin of an affected twin (not recorded which). Sequences were obtained from blood. The chain uses TRBV12-3 or TRBV12-4 and TRBJ2-2. The chain's CDR3 is CASSSVTETNTGELFF.